The 8 T cell receptor beta chains below come from one sample, sequenced in a study of B cell selection in AIRE deficiency. TCRdb's table, derived via immunoSEQ multiplex PCR, lists solely in-frame clones and lacks some. The sample lists approximately 24,000 clones, about 92% occurring once. The regulatory T cell sort gate was CD4+CD25hiCD127low/negative. Input material: CD4+CD25+ Tregs sorted from PBMCs. These receptors all come from a human donor in good health.

This chain connects TRBV6-1 to TRBJ2-7; a possible D gene is TRBD2 (7 bases). The CDR3 spans 13 residues. The germline CDR1 and CDR2 sequences are MNHNS and SASEGT. V lost 8 bases to trimming and J lost 3 bases, with 14 bases between them. The CDR3 nucleotides read TGTGCCAGCCGAGGGGGGGGCCTCTACGAGCAGTACTTC. This encodes CASRGGGLYEQYF.

The rearrangement joins TRBV6-5 to TRBJ1-1; the match to TRBD1 covers 9 bases. Losses at the gene ends were 7 bases for V and 7 bases for J; bases not matched to a gene: 13. Per the germline V gene, CDR1 is MNHEY and CDR2 is SVGAGI. The length of the CDR3 is 15 residues. The CDR3 DNA reads as TGTGCCAGCACCCTTGGCCCACAGGGGGCAGGTGAAGCTTTCTTT. Translated: CASTLGPQGAGEAFF.

V gene TRBV5-1 combines with J gene TRBJ2-5; 8 bases line up with TRBD1. V lost 4 bases, J lost 4 bases, and 6 bases stayed unmatched. This CDR3 has 14 residues. Looked up from germline, CDR1 is SGHRS and CDR2 is YFSETQ. As DNA, the CDR3 is TGCGCCAGCAGCCACCCCAGGGGGCTAGAGACCCAGTACTTC. Its protein product is CASSHPRGLETQYF.

The V call is TRBV15, the J call TRBJ2-7; D is perhaps TRBD1 (5 bases). Germline-derived CDR1 and CDR2 are LNHNV and YYDKDF (reference sequence). This CDR3 is 14 amino acids long. V shed 5 bases and J shed 0 bases, with 11 bases lying between them. CDR3 residues: CATSPGAISYEQYF. As DNA, the CDR3 is TGTGCCACCAGCCCTGGGGCGATCTCCTACGAGCAGTACTTC.

The chain employs TRBV29-1 and TRBJ1-2; 8 nucleotides align to TRBD1. V was pared by 2 bases and J by 0 bases, with 5 bases of the junction left unmatched. The CDR3 length is 15 residues. Germline values: CDR1 SQVTM, CDR2 ANQGSEA. The chain's CDR3 is CSVEPRTGTNYGYTF. DNA of the CDR3: TGCAGCGTTGAACCTCGGACAGGGACTAACTATGGCTACACCTTC.

The rearrangement links TRBV6-5 to TRBJ1-1; 8 positions match TRBD1. The CDR3 covers 16 residues. The germline gives CDR1 MNHEY, CDR2 SVGAGI. The V segment lost 0 bases and the J segment 6 bases; nucleotides outside the gene matches: 9. For the CDR3, the DNA is TGTGCCAGCAGTTACTCGCCAGGGGGCCTGGCCGCTGAAGCTTTCTTT. Amino acids: CASSYSPGGLAAEAFF.

The chain joins TRBV28 to TRBJ2-1; D gene ambiguous. Germline CDR1 is MDHEN and CDR2 is SYDVKM. This CDR3 has 13 residues. The V gene lost 3 bases and the J gene lost 4 bases, with 7 bases spanning the gap. This chain's CDR3 is CASSFRQYNEQFF. DNA for the CDR3: TGTGCCAGCAGTTTCCGGCAATACAATGAGCAGTTCTTC.

V usage is TRBV6-5 and J usage is TRBJ1-1; possible D gene TRBD1, 6 bases. The CDR3 runs to 15 residues. Germline loops: CDR1 MNHEY, CDR2 SVGAGI. The V end was cut by 3 bases, the J end by 5 bases, with 16 bases between. The CDR3 protein is CASSYSWGPRTEAFF. The CDR3 DNA reads as TGTGCCAGCAGTTATTCCTGGGGGCCTCGGACTGAAGCTTTCTTT.